These 27 T cell receptor beta chains were sequenced from one sample in a study of blood T cell repertoires in COVID-19. The data were produced by immunoSEQ multiplex PCR, yet TCRdb's version contains in-frame clones alone and is incomplete. The profile shows approximately 210,000 clones, 80% to 90% of them singletons. Input material: peripheral blood. The receptors shown here come from a woman aged 65 to 85 with acute or convalescent COVID-19.

This chain joins TRBV19 and TRBJ2-7, with 7 bases aligning to TRBD1. J gave up 3 bases and V 5 bases, and 7 bases lay outside the gene matches. The CDR3 length is 14 residues. Germline V lookup: CDR1 LNHDA, CDR2 SQIVND (reference sequence). CDR3 coding DNA: TGTGCCAGTAGTCAGACAGGGTTTATCTACGAGCAGTACTTC. It codes for CASSQTGFIYEQYF.

The chain links TRBV11-3 to TRBJ1-2, with a possible D match to TRBD1 (6 bases). The CDR3 is made up of 14 amino acids. Trimming took 3 bases from V and 0 from J, leaving 8 bases between them. Germline loops: CDR1 SGHNT, CDR2 YENEEA. As DNA, the CDR3 is TGTGCCAGCAGCTTGAACAGGGCTAACTATGGCTACACCTTC. Translating gives CASSLNRANYGYTF. Looking up the rest from reference TRBV11-3 and TRBJ1-2 gives the full variable domain: EAGVVQSPRYKIIEKKQPVAFWCNPISGHNTLYWYLQNLGQGPELLIRYENEEAVDDSQLPKDRFSAERLKGVDSTLKIQPAELGDSAVYLCASSLNRANYGYTFGSGTRLTVV.

V usage is TRBV5-6 and J usage is TRBJ2-1; TRBD2 matches at 9 bases. After removal of 2 bases from V and 6 bases from J, the junction contained 6 bases not matched to a gene. CDR1 SGHDT and CDR2 YYEEEE come from the germline V gene. CDR3 length equals 15 residues. CDR3 coding DNA: TGTGCCAGCAGCTTCCCGGGACTAGCCGGCAATGAGCAGTTCTTC. Translation gives CASSFPGLAGNEQFF.

This clone was detected once. This chain joins TRBV28 and TRBJ1-1; D is unclear. Trimming stripped 4 bases from V and 8 bases from J, with 5 bases between. This CDR3 contains 10 residues. Germline loops: CDR1 MDHEN, CDR2 SYDVKM. CDR3 amino acids: CASSSGEAFF. CDR3 in DNA: TGTGCCAGCAGTTCGGGGGAAGCTTTCTTT.

J is TRBJ2-7 and V is TRBV14; no clear D gene. This CDR3 is built from 14 residues. Per the germline V gene, CDR1 is SGHDN and CDR2 is FVKESK. V was clipped by 2 bases and J by 4 bases, with 12 bases between them. CDR3 residues: CASSQNPVGYEQYF. DNA for the CDR3: TGTGCCAGCAGCCAAAATCCTGTCGGGTACGAGCAGTACTTC.

The gene calls are TRBV4-2 and TRBJ1-4; 8 nucleotides match TRBD1. This CDR3 contains 15 residues. CDR1 is LGHNA and CDR2 is YNFKEQ in the germline V gene. The J segment lost 4 bases and the V segment lost 6 bases, leaving 7 bases of the junction unmatched. Here the CDR3 reads CASRRTGKSNEKLFF. The CDR3 DNA reads as TGTGCCAGCAGAAGGACAGGGAAGAGTAATGAAAAACTGTTTTTT.

The chain joins TRBV3-1 (or the pseudogene TRBV3-2) to TRBJ2-6, with D perhaps TRBD1 (6 bases). There are 15 residues in the CDR3. CDR1 and CDR2 (germline): LGHDT, YNNKEL (reference sequence). V lost 0 bases to trimming and J lost 5 bases, with 8 bases between them. The CDR3 loop is CASSQDRDRANVLTF. The CDR3 DNA sequence: TGTGCCAGCAGCCAAGACCGGGACAGGGCCAACGTCCTGACTTTC.

The chain recombines TRBV5-5 with TRBJ2-1; tentative D call: TRBD2 (6 bases). The germline V and J ends were trimmed by 2 bases and 8 bases, with 23 bases remaining between them. The CDR3 loop spans 17 amino acids. Germline V gene data show CDR1 as SGHKS and CDR2 as YYEKEE (reference sequence). CDR3 nucleotide sequence: TGTGCCAGCAGCTTATACCTCTGGACAAGTCCGGGAGATGAGCAGTTCTTC. This translates into CASSLYLWTSPGDEQFF.

The chain couples TRBV7-9 to TRBJ2-7; TRBD1 matches at 9 bases. The CDR3 spans 15 residues. The J segment lost 2 bases and the V segment lost 1 base, leaving 3 bases of the junction unmatched. Germline values: CDR1 SEHNR, CDR2 FQNEAQ (reference sequence). CDR3 DNA: TGTGCCAGCAGCTTAGGGGGACAGGGACCCTACGAGCAGTACTTC. This codes for CASSLGGQGPYEQYF.

This chain joins TRBV25-1 and TRBJ2-1; a possible D gene is TRBD1 (6 bases). Trimming removed 4 bases at V and 10 bases at J, with 20 bases between. CDR1 is MGHDK and CDR2 is SYGVNS in the germline V gene. The CDR3 spans 15 residues. The CDR3 bases are TGTGCCAGCAGTGGACAGGAGATCAGGTATGGAGAGCAGTTCTTC. Protein: CASSGQEIRYGEQFF.

The rearrangement uses TRBV10-3 and TRBJ2-2, with D perhaps TRBD2 (6 bases). Deletions cut 0 bases from V and 4 bases from J, with 21 bases between. The CDR3 has 19 residues. Looked up from germline, CDR1 is ENHRY and CDR2 is SYGVKD. The CDR3 loop reads CAISESRPGTSTFTGELFF. The DNA of the CDR3 is TGTGCCATCAGTGAGTCGAGGCCCGGGACTTCAACCTTCACCGGGGAGCTGTTTTTT.

This chain links TRBV9 with TRBJ1-5; weak D call: TRBD1 (5 bases). The CDR3 sequence is 14 residues long. Trimming took 3 bases from V and 0 from J, leaving 7 bases between them. Germline-derived CDR1 and CDR2 are SGDLS and YYNGEE. CDR3 sequence reads: CASSGTPSNQPQHF. CDR3 bases: TGTGCCAGCAGCGGGACACCTAGCAATCAGCCCCAGCATTTT.

This CDR3 is CVRSLARETRRALGGYTF. CDR3 DNA: TGTGTCAGAAGCTTAGCGAGGGAGACACGGAGGGCCCTAGGGGGCTACACCTTC. The chain uses TRBV7-5 and TRBJ1-2. TRBV7-5 is designated a pseudogene. The CDR3 covers 18 residues.

This clone occurred once. The chain recombines TRBV7-6 with TRBJ1-3, with 8 positions matching TRBD1. There are 14 residues in the CDR3. Trimming took 6 bases from V and 9 from J; bases not matched to a gene: 10. Looked up from germline, CDR1 is SGHVS and CDR2 is FNYEAQ. The CDR3 is CASRPGQASGTIYF. The CDR3 DNA reads TGTGCCAGCAGACCGGGACAGGCTTCTGGCACCATATATTTT.

This clone was seen once. The chain joins TRBV5-4 to TRBJ2-2; D gene unclear. In germline, CDR1 is SGHNT, CDR2 YYREEE (reference sequence). Trimming removed 4 bases from V and 7 bases from J, with 5 bases in between. This CDR3 is built from 11 residues. CDR3 sequence (DNA): TGTGCCAGCAGCCCCGGCGGGGAGCTGTTTTTT. Residues: CASSPGGELFF.

This clone was seen only once. This chain's CDR3 is CASSPRRDYNSPLHF. The CDR3 bases are TGTGCCAGCAGCCCTAGGAGGGACTATAATTCACCCCTCCACTTT. The V call is TRBV11-3, the J call TRBJ1-6; the D is unclear. Germline lookup yields CDR1 SGHNT and CDR2 YENEEA. V lost 5 bases to trimming and J lost 3 bases, with 11 bases between them. This CDR3 contains 15 residues.

The chain is built from TRBV7-8 and TRBJ2-1; the D gene is possibly TRBD1 (5 bases). The V and J ends lost 5 bases and 6 bases respectively, with 23 bases between them. Per germline, CDR1 SGHVS and CDR2 FQNEAQ. There are 17 residues in the CDR3. The CDR3 is CASSQDSTRLLLNEQFF. The CDR3 DNA reads TGTGCCAGCAGCCAAGACAGTACAAGGTTACTTCTCAATGAGCAGTTCTTC. Combining the CDR3 with reference TRBV7-8 and TRBJ2-1 gives the whole variable domain GAGVSQSPRYKVAKRGQDVALRCDPISGHVSLFWYQQALGQGPEFLTYFQNEAQLDKSGLPSDRFFAERPEGSVSTLKIQRTQQEDSAVYLCASSQDSTRLLLNEQFFGPGTRLTVL.

The J gene is TRBJ2-6, the V gene TRBV10-3; D not certain. Germline V gene sequence: CDR1 ENHRY, CDR2 SYGVKD. The CDR3 spans 14 residues. V was shortened by 7 bases and J by 1 base, with 8 bases between the two germline ends. CDR3 in amino acids: CAINPSSGANVLTF. DNA of the CDR3: TGTGCCATCAATCCGTCTTCTGGGGCCAACGTCCTGACTTTC.

The rearrangement links TRBV19 to TRBJ1-2, with D unclear. CDR3 length: 11 amino acids. The germline CDR1 and CDR2 sequences are LNHDA and SQIVND (reference sequence). The ends were cut back, 1 base at V and 7 bases at J, with 4 bases in the middle. The CDR3 is CASSIGVGYTF. CDR3 DNA sequence: TGTGCCAGTAGTATAGGCGTTGGCTACACCTTC.

The sample holds a few counts of this clone. The chain recombines TRBV25-1 with TRBJ1-3; the D is unclear. The germline V and J ends were trimmed by 8 bases and 2 bases, with 7 bases remaining between them. Per the germline V gene, CDR1 is MGHDK and CDR2 is SYGVNS. The CDR3 covers 12 residues. The CDR3 region has the DNA TGTGCCAGCGAGAGTCCTGGAAACACCATATATTTT. It translates to CASESPGNTIYF.

The chain couples TRBV6-6 to TRBJ1-5; D is ambiguous. Trimming removed 2 bases at V and 4 bases at J, with 9 bases between. This CDR3 region has 14 residues. Germline V lookup: CDR1 MNHNY, CDR2 SVGAGI (reference sequence). CDR3 sequence (DNA): TGTGCCAGCAGTTACCTCGGCGGGAATCAGCCCCAGCATTTT. Translation gives CASSYLGGNQPQHF.

The chain recombines TRBV7-2 with TRBJ2-7; the match to TRBD1 covers 7 bases. Trimming cost V 2 bases and J 3 bases; bases outside gene matches: 4. Germline V gives CDR1 SGHTA, CDR2 FQGNSA. This CDR3 has 14 amino acids. The CDR3 sequence is CASSLNRGFYEQYF. CDR3 in DNA: TGTGCCAGCAGCTTAAACAGGGGATTCTACGAGCAGTACTTC.

V and J are TRBV23-1 and TRBJ2-7; TRBD1 matches 8 bases. TRBV23-1 is an open reading frame, and its role is uncertain. There are 19 residues in the CDR3. J gave up 3 bases and V 1 base, and 17 bases lay outside the gene matches. CDR3 sequence (DNA): TGCGCCAGCAGTCAATTGAGTGGAGAATTACGGACAGGGCGCTACGAGCAGTACTTC. Translating gives CASSQLSGELRTGRYEQYF.

This chain uses TRBV12-5 with TRBJ1-1, with TRBD1 identical over 7 bases. In germline, CDR1 is LGHNT, CDR2 FRNRAP. The V and J ends lost 6 bases and 10 bases, in that order; junction bases with no gene match: 8. The CDR3 sequence is 12 residues long. The CDR3 nucleotides read TGTGCTAGTGGCACGACAGGGATCCGAGCTTTCTTT. Its translation: CASGTTGIRAFF.

The chain joins TRBV4-1 to TRBJ1-1; D is undetermined. The V and J ends lost 0 bases and 0 bases respectively, with 11 bases between them. Germline values: CDR1 MGHRA, CDR2 YSYEKL. The length of the CDR3 is 16 residues. CDR3 in amino acids: CASSQEVGPMNTEAFF. CDR3 bases: TGCGCCAGCAGCCAAGAAGTTGGGCCCATGAACACTGAAGCTTTCTTT.

V gene TRBV11-3 combines with J gene TRBJ2-6, with 7 nucleotides matching TRBD1. CDR3 length: 17 residues. Losses at the gene ends were 4 bases for V and 4 bases for J; bases not matched to a gene: 10. Germline lookup yields CDR1 SGHNT and CDR2 YENEEA. The DNA of the CDR3 is TGTGCCAGCAGCTCTAGGACAGGCCCGTCCGGGGCCAACGTCCTGACTTTC. Translation: CASSSRTGPSGANVLTF.

This clone was observed a few times. The chain recombines TRBV6-6 with TRBJ2-2; D remains unclear. Trimming pared 6 bases from V and 6 bases from J, leaving 11 bases between. This CDR3 is built from 13 residues. The germline gives CDR1 MNHNY, CDR2 SVGAGI (reference sequence). The CDR3 loop is CASSPTTSGELFF. The CDR3 DNA follows: TGTGCCAGCAGCCCAACTACCTCCGGGGAGCTGTTTTTT.